These 15 T cell receptor beta chains were sequenced from one sample in a study of blood T cells in healthy people across ages. Together with a sample-barcoded 5' primer, a J-beta primer mix was included in a second PCR lasting roughly 6 to 12 cycles. MiXCR was run by TCRdb on the 5' RACE reads, yielding one entry per CDR3 protein. The sample records fewer than 800,000 distinct CDR3 sequences, about 21% being singletons. Sequenced sample: blood. These TCRs come from a man in his sixties or seventies in good health.

The V gene is TRBV2, the J gene TRBJ1-5, with 8 positions matching TRBD1. V shed 6 bases and J 0 bases; nucleotides not matched to a gene: 4. CDR1 is SNHLY, CDR2 FYNNEI, per germline. The CDR3 runs to 15 residues. This CDR3 reads CASRWDRISNQPQHF. CDR3 DNA sequence: TGTGCCAGCAGATGGGACAGGATTAGCAATCAGCCCCAGCATTTT.

The chain combines TRBV20-1 with TRBJ2-5; TRBD2 might be the D (7 bases). Germline V gene lookup returns CDR1 DFQATT and CDR2 SNEGSKA (reference sequence). The V end was cut by 2 bases, the J end by 1 base, with 17 bases between. The CDR3 length is 16 residues. The CDR3 bases are TGCAGTGCTAGACTCGGGGGGCGAGGAGTCCAAGAGACCCAGTACTTC. Its translation: CSARLGGRGVQETQYF.

As regards this clonotype: In this CDR3 the conserved last residue, phenylalanine or tryptophan, is missing, so a read error is likely. The V gene is TRBV5-1, the J gene TRBJ2-7; 11 bases match TRBD1. J was trimmed by 2 bases and V by 3 bases; bases with no gene match: 1. This CDR3 contains 14 residues. Germline loops: CDR1 SGHRS, CDR2 YFSETQ. The CDR3 DNA reads as TGCGCCAGCAGCTGGGGACAGGGGGCCTACGAGCAGTACTCC. Encoded protein: CASSWGQGAYEQYS.

This clonotype was seen a handful of times. No conserved phenylalanine or tryptophan is present at the end of the CDR3, so a read error is the likely explanation. This sequence joins TRBV6-5 and TRBJ2-4, with D unclear. V lost 7 bases to trimming and J lost 2 bases, with 15 bases between them. CDR1 is MNHEY, CDR2 SVGAGI, per germline. The CDR3 sequence is 15 residues long. CDR3 in amino acids: CASTSPALPKNIQYL. CDR3 DNA sequence: TGTGCCAGCACCAGTCCGGCTTTACCCAAAAACATTCAGTACCTC.

This clonotype was recorded a few times. The rearrangement joins TRBV12-3 or TRBV12-4 to TRBJ2-3; D unresolved. CDR3 length: 15 amino acids. V was clipped by 2 bases and J by 4 bases, with 13 bases between them. The CDR3 bases are TGTGCCAGCAGTTTAACCGGGCCCCGACCAGATACGCAGTATTTT. Protein: CASSLTGPRPDTQYF.

Details on this clonotype: One end of the junction does not line up with germline, which may come from a read error. The V call is TRBV2, the J call TRBJ2-1, with 9 bases identical to TRBD2. This CDR3 has 14 residues. Looked up from germline, CDR1 is SNHLY and CDR2 is FYNNEI. The DNA of the CDR3 is TGTGCCAGCAGACAGCGGGAGGCATACAATGGGCAGTTCTTC. Its protein product is CASRQREAYNGQFF.

This clonotype was observed a handful of times. The chain employs TRBV11-2 and TRBJ2-4; D uncertain. Germline V gene data show CDR1 as SGHAT and CDR2 as FQNNGV. This CDR3 is 13 amino acids long. Trimming left V 7 bases short and J 0 bases short, with 7 bases between. The CDR3 protein is CASNARAKNIQYF. The CDR3 coding sequence is TGTGCCAGCAACGCACGAGCCAAAAACATTCAGTACTTC.

The table lists this clonotype with a few counts. This chain's CDR3 is CASRAGTQNTGELFF. The DNA of the CDR3 is TGCGCCAGCAGGGCGGGGACGCAGAACACCGGGGAGCTGTTTTTT. The rearrangement joins TRBV5-1 to TRBJ2-2; perhaps TRBD2 as D (6 bases). Germline CDR1 and CDR2: SGHRS and YFSETQ. This CDR3 has 15 residues. V shed 5 bases and J shed 1 base, with 12 bases lying between them.

This clonotype has a count of ten or more. The chain carries TRBV3-1 and TRBJ1-1; D is unresolved. CDR1 is LGHDT, CDR2 YNNKEL, per germline (reference sequence). The CDR3 totals 14 residues. V gave up 1 base and J gave up 3 bases, with 9 bases separating them. The chain's CDR3 is CASSQVGGDTEAFF. The CDR3 nucleotides read TGTGCCAGCAGCCAAGTTGGTGGGGACACTGAAGCTTTCTTT.

The chain couples TRBV11-2 to TRBJ2-7; D not certain. From germline, CDR1 is SGHAT and CDR2 FQNNGV. The V end lost 5 bases, the J end lost 3 bases, and 20 bases lay between the germline ends. The CDR3 contains 16 residues. This chain's CDR3 is CASSRTHRVLDYEQYF. In DNA, the CDR3 is TGTGCCAGCAGCCGCACCCATAGGGTACTCGACTACGAGCAGTACTTC.

The chain uses TRBV29-1 and TRBJ2-5; 13 bases fit TRBD2. The J call may not be correct, given that the DNA end is closer to TRBJ2-1. CDR1 and CDR2 (germline): SQVTM, ANQGSEA. This CDR3 is built from 13 residues. CDR3 loop: CSETSGRANEQFF. For the CDR3, the DNA is TGCAGCGAAACTAGCGGGAGGGCTAATGAGCAGTTCTTC.

The sample holds one count of this clonotype. The rearrangement uses TRBV3-1 and TRBJ2-1; 11 nucleotides line up with TRBD2. Germline-derived CDR1 and CDR2 are LGHDT and YNNKEL (reference sequence). Unmatched junction bases numbered 6, after V lost 4 bases and J lost 4 bases. This CDR3 is built from 16 residues. The CDR3: CASSLSGRGPYNEQFF. The DNA of the CDR3 is TGTGCCAGCAGCCTTAGCGGGAGGGGGCCTTACAATGAGCAGTTCTTC.

This clonotype was seen more than once but under ten times. DNA of the CDR3: TGTGCCAGCAGTTCCCCCGCCGGGACTAGATCCTACAATGAGCAGTTCTTC. This gives the protein CASSSPAGTRSYNEQFF. The rearrangement joins TRBV6-2 or TRBV6-3 to TRBJ2-1, with 8 bases lining up with TRBD2. From germline, CDR1 is MNHEY and CDR2 SVGEGT. CDR3 length: 17 residues. Germline trimming cut 4 bases from V and 1 base from J; bases unmatched to any gene: 9.

This chain joins TRBV4-1 and TRBJ2-7, with 16 bases matching TRBD2. The CDR3 covers 15 residues. Unmatched junction bases numbered 2, after V lost 3 bases and J lost 6 bases. Germline assignment: CDR1 MGHRA and CDR2 YSYEKL. The CDR3 loop is CASSQGLAGGSEQYF. The DNA of the CDR3 is TGCGCCAGCAGCCAGGGACTAGCGGGAGGGAGCGAGCAGTACTTC.

This clonotype was seen repeatedly, ten times or more. V and J are TRBV14 and TRBJ2-2; TRBD2 is a possible D gene (5 bases). Trimming stripped 4 bases from V and 3 bases from J, with 12 bases between. The length of the CDR3 is 15 residues. Germline V gene sequence: CDR1 SGHDN, CDR2 FVKESK. Here the CDR3 DNA reads TGTGCCAGCAGCCGCGTAGGGCGGGACACCGGGGAGCTGTTTTTT. Its protein is CASSRVGRDTGELFF.